This T cell receptor (beta chain) came from a study of blood T cell repertoires in COVID-19 (TCRdb year 2020). Study-wide context: Recovered participants in ImmuneRACE Cohort 3 were defined by two consecutive negative NP/OP PCR tests, clearance by a healthcare professional, or resolution of symptoms. HLA class I and class II types, where available, came from metadata supplied by the sample provider rather than from assay-based typing. Samples came from the ongoing ImmuneRACE study (first 160 participants) plus 1,254 subjects from 6 global collaborators. Subjects who had been exposed to COVID-19, were actively infected with it, or had recovered from it provided the deeply sampled blood TCRbeta repertoires that made up the dataset. A freely available public database, intended as a resource for researchers studying the immune response to SARS-CoV-2, is where the repertoires were released. The material from the prospective study consisted of cDNA or gDNA derived from T cells, B-cell-depleted T cells, or PBMCs. Samples covering the acute and convalescent phases of COVID-19 were provided by collaborators in the United States, Italy and Spain. The sample metadata nearly always contained a de-identified subject ID, COVID-19 status, age in years and sex. What the authors observed across the whole study: The amount of clinical and demographic metadata varied by source and participant and was provided uncurated.

Of note for this clone: The antigen this receptor binds is unknown. Qualities for individual bases were not recorded, and no much larger clone is one base off.

Looking up the germline V gene yields CDR1 KGHSH and CDR2 LQKENI. V is trimmed back by 5 bases and J by 0 bases, and the junction contains 3 bases that no gene match accounts for. The cysteine opens and the phenylalanine closes a CDR3 of 15 amino acids. Just the 45-base CDR3 DNA is kept, in frame starting at base 1. Enrolling through a virtual design, the prospective study's participants ranged in age from roughly 18 to 100 years and lived across 24 United States geographic areas. To assign participants to cohorts, the prospective study relied on clinical history that participants themselves reported in a screening survey and a study questionnaire. In the prospective study, whole blood, serum and a nasopharyngeal or oropharyngeal swab were collected from each participant by mobile phlebotomists. Participants in the prospective study had the option to provide additional blood draws and questionnaires over an approximately 2-month period. Before DNA extraction, prospective study blood samples were shipped either frozen or at room temperature.

TCRbeta CDR3 regions were amplified from genomic DNA using the immunoSEQ Assay, a bias-controlled multiplex PCR. From the authors' description of their analysis: Nucleated cell counts per sample were estimated from amplification of reference gene primers within the assay. To quantify the absolute abundance of each unique TCRbeta CDR3 rearrangement, sequence reads were collapsed and filtered. For each sample, productive Simpson clonality was calculated as the square root of Simpson's diversity index across productive rearrangements. The immuneACCESS repertoire file appears here via TCRdb, limited to in-frame rearrangements. These files lack a portion of the clones; in checked studies, under half of the deficit traces to unresolved V genes, and the cause of the others is not known. Clone size and the V and J calls come from that table; the DNA yielded D and trimming. This sample is represented by roughly 150,000 clones; under 90% of them were singletons. In total, the top ten clones hold around 3.9% of the sample.

The TCR sequence derives from a man aged 45-65 years in a cohort exposed to, infected with or recovered from COVID-19 (not recorded which). The material sequenced was PBMCs or T cells enriched from blood (not recorded which). The V and J genes are TRBV18 and TRBJ2-2; 7 junctional bases match TRBD1. The CDR3: CASSAGTANTGELFF. The sequenced DNA: TGTGCCAGCTCAGCCGGGACAGCGAACACCGGGGAGCTGTTTTTT.